The 2 T cell receptor beta chains reported below all come from one sample, sequenced in a study of response to subunit inactivated influenza vaccine. TCRdb passed the RT-PCR reads through MiXCR, listing each CDR3 protein once. The repertoire holds 650,000 or so distinct CDR3 sequences, 11% to 15% seen once, with 7.5% to 8% in the top ten. This specimen consisted of PBMCs from blood, obtained roughly 2 weeks before vaccination. The receptors come from a man aged 50 or older who received an inactivated influenza vaccine.

The rearrangement uses TRBV7-8 and TRBJ2-3; D unresolved. The germline V gene encodes CDR1 SGHVS and CDR2 FQNEAQ. Trimming removed 5 bases at V and 2 bases at J, with 14 bases between. The CDR3 is 15 residues long. The CDR3 spells CASSLGRGFTDTQYF. In DNA form, the CDR3 reads TGTGCCAGCAGCCTCGGCAGAGGCTTCACAGATACGCAGTATTTT.

V and J are TRBV4-2 and TRBJ1-2; weak D call: TRBD1 (5 bases). Trimming took 3 bases from V and 4 from J, leaving 18 bases between them. Per the germline V gene, CDR1 is LGHNA and CDR2 is YNFKEQ. There are 16 residues in the CDR3. CDR3 amino acids: CASSQSRTIISYGYTF. The CDR3 region has the DNA TGTGCCAGCAGCCAGTCCAGGACAATAATCAGCTATGGCTACACCTTC.